The 9 T cell receptor beta chains presented below share a single source sample, sequenced in a study of T cells after yellow fever vaccination. TCRdb processed the 5' RACE reads anew with MiXCR; each CDR3 protein has one entry. The sample contains about 340,000 distinct CDR3 sequences, 8.7% of which appear only once. The specimen was PBMCs, collected on the day of the first yellow fever vaccination. The origin of the receptors is a man in his late teens or twenties who received the YFV17D yellow fever vaccine.

The chain joins TRBV5-8 to TRBJ2-3, with no clear D. Germline assignment: CDR1 SGHTS and CDR2 YDEGEE. The CDR3 spans 17 residues. V was clipped by 0 bases and J by 0 bases, with 14 bases between them. This chain's CDR3 is CASSLGIGPTSTDTQYF. CDR3 sequence (DNA): TGTGCCAGCAGCTTGGGTATCGGCCCTACTAGCACAGATACGCAGTATTTT.

This clonotype was observed a handful of times. The chain has TRBV4-2 and TRBJ2-4; D might be TRBD1 (5 bases). The V gene lost 5 bases and the J gene lost 5 bases, with 22 bases spanning the gap. The CDR3 spans 17 residues. CDR1 is LGHNA and CDR2 is YNFKEQ in the germline V gene. CDR3 residues: CASSRPLDTTTQNIQYF. CDR3 bases: TGTGCCAGCAGCAGACCCCTGGACACTACCACCCAAAACATTCAGTACTTC.

This clonotype was observed a few times. The CDR3, as DNA: TGTGCCAGCAGTGTCGGGCAGAAAGAGACCCAGTACTTC. It codes for CASSVGQKETQYF. The rearrangement uses TRBV2 and TRBJ2-5; D gene unclear. V shed 4 bases and J shed 3 bases, with 9 bases lying between them. CDR1 and CDR2 (germline): SNHLY, FYNNEI. The CDR3 consists of 13 residues.

The chain links TRBV7-2 to TRBJ2-5, with unresolved D. Trimming left V 4 bases short and J 5 bases short, with 26 bases between. This CDR3 contains 18 residues. The germline gives CDR1 SGHTA, CDR2 FQGNSA. CDR3 nucleotide sequence: TGTGCCAGCAGCTCAGCTGGATTTACACTCGGAAGGTGGGAGACCCAGTACTTC. Translated: CASSSAGFTLGRWETQYF.

The J gene is TRBJ1-2, the V gene TRBV20-1; 8 bases are a match to TRBD1. The trim removed 6 bases at V and 2 bases at J, leaving 5 bases unmatched. Per germline, CDR1 DFQATT and CDR2 SNEGSKA (reference sequence). The CDR3 spans 13 residues. CDR3 DNA sequence: TGCAGTGCCGTGACAGGGGAGAACTATGGCTACACCTTC. This codes for CSAVTGENYGYTF.

This clonotype came up a few times. The DNA for the CDR3 is TGCGCCAGCAGCTTCTCCGGGACAGGGAGCACTGAAGCTTTCTTT. Protein: CASSFSGTGSTEAFF. V is TRBV5-1 and J is TRBJ1-1, with 9 bases that match TRBD1. With 2 bases clipped from V and 4 bases from J, the junction kept 6 bases outside the gene matches. The CDR3 spans 15 residues. CDR1 is SGHRS and CDR2 is YFSETQ in the germline V gene.

This clonotype has at least ten counts. CDR3 loop: CASTVAGGNTGELFF. CDR3 sequence (DNA): TGTGCCAGCACCGTAGCGGGGGGGAACACCGGGGAGCTGTTTTTT. The rearrangement joins TRBV6-1 to TRBJ2-2; 10 positions agree with TRBD2. V dropped 7 bases and J dropped 1; count of bases not matched to a gene: 3. CDR1 is MNHNS, CDR2 SASEGT, per germline. This CDR3 is 15 amino acids long.

This clonotype was detected a few times. The CDR3 here is CASSLYRAANEKLFF. The CDR3 DNA reads as TGCGCCAGCAGCCTTTACAGGGCGGCTAATGAAAAACTGTTTTTT. This chain links TRBV5-1 with TRBJ1-4, with D perhaps matching TRBD1 (6 bases). This CDR3 has 15 residues. Trimming cost V 4 bases and J 3 bases, with 13 bases left between them. CDR1 SGHRS and CDR2 YFSETQ come from the germline V gene.

This clonotype was seen at least ten times. CDR3 protein: CASSPGQDLETQYF. Written as DNA, the CDR3 is TGTGCCAGCTCACCGGGACAGGATTTGGAGACCCAGTACTTC. V gene TRBV18 combines with J gene TRBJ2-5; 8 bases map to TRBD1. Germline CDR1 is KGHSH and CDR2 is LQKENI. Germline trimming cut 3 bases from V and 5 bases from J; bases unmatched to any gene: 5. The CDR3 totals 14 residues.